This T cell receptor (beta chain) derives from a study of regulatory T cells in long-lasting Graves disease. Whole-study results and caveats: Persistent Graves' disease cases displayed lower TCR diversity than newly diagnosed ones. Comparison showed that persistent patients shared more public clonotypes (about 2,700) than new patients (nearly 1,000).

This clonotype occurred many times. Its antigen remains unknown. The time point here: newly diagnosed GD, antithyroid drugs for less than 3 months. Construction of the TCR library relied on RNA isolated from PBMCs. Approximately 9.9-milliliter peripheral blood samples went into EDTA tubes. Germline V gives CDR1 SQVTM, CDR2 ANQGSEA. The CDR3 spans 14 residues. After removal of 6 bases from V and 4 bases from J, the junction contained 9 bases not matched to a gene. CDR3 regions were amplified by Arm-PCR using iRepertoire HTBI primers to build TCR beta libraries. Using its own MiXCR run on the multiplex PCR reads, TCRdb lists one record per CDR3 protein. The table has about 560,000 distinct CDR3 sequences, roughly 15% seen once. These data were also reused for a study on T cells in Graves' hyperthyroidism and ophthalmopathy. This second study says: The HTBI primer set was used in a first-round RT-PCR of the TCR CDR3.

This sequence joins TRBV29-1 and TRBJ1-2, with 9 bases fitting TRBD1. The source of this sequence is a man aged 18 to 30 with Graves disease. Sequences were derived from peripheral blood mononuclear cells (PBMCs), sampled at new diagnosis, from a patient treated with antithyroid drugs. As DNA, the CDR3 is TGCAGCGTGTCCGTCAGGACAGGGGTCTATGGCTACACCTTC. Translating gives CSVSVRTGVYGYTF. Complete variable domain (other parts from reference TRBV29-1 and TRBJ1-2): SAVISQKPSRDICQRGTSLTIQCQVDSQVTMMFWYRQQPGQSLTLIATANQGSEATYESGFVIDKFPISRPNLTFSTLTVSNMSPEDSSIYLCSVSVRTGVYGYTFGSGTRLTVV.